The sequence of this T cell receptor beta chain was determined in a study of blood T cell repertoires in COVID-19. Looked up from germline, CDR1 is SGHDN and CDR2 is FVKESK. Unmatched junction bases numbered 6, after V lost 4 bases and J lost 2 bases. This CDR3 is 15 amino acids long. Authors' processing steps: Scientists estimated how many nucleated cells there were by amplifying reference gene primers. Some clones are missing from TCRdb's copy, which holds only in-frame ones; the method was immunoSEQ multiplex PCR. Clone size and V and J calls were adopted from that table, with D and trimming inferred from the DNA. Of around 210,000 clones in the sample, nearly 90% were seen once.

The chain combines TRBV14 with TRBJ1-1; TRBD1 agrees at 8 bases. This TCR was sampled from a man aged 50 or older with COVID-19, enrolled during active disease. The sample comprised peripheral blood. The CDR3 here is CASSRRTGLNTEAFF. CDR3 DNA sequence: TGTGCCAGCAGCCGCAGGACAGGGTTAAACACTGAAGCTTTCTTT. The entire variable domain, with the rest obtained from reference TRBV14 and TRBJ1-1, is as follows: EAGVTQFPSHSVIEKGQTVTLRCDPISGHDNLYWYRRVMGKEIKFLLHFVKESKQDESGMPNNRFLAERTGGTYSTLKVQPAELEDSGVYFCASSRRTGLNTEAFFGQGTRLTVV.